These 27 T cell receptor beta chains originate from one sample sequenced in a study of blood T cell repertoires in COVID-19. The data were produced by immunoSEQ multiplex PCR, yet TCRdb's version contains in-frame clones alone and is incomplete. The sample has some 130,000 clones; approximately 77% are singletons. Sequenced material: peripheral blood. These receptors came from a man at least 80 years old with acute or convalescent COVID-19.

The genes are TRBV4-1 and TRBJ2-1; tentatively, D is TRBD2 (6 bases). The V end lost 3 bases, the J end lost 0 bases, and 18 bases lay between the germline ends. CDR3 size: 18 residues. Germline assignment: CDR1 MGHRA and CDR2 YSYEKL. CDR3 DNA: TGCGCCAGCAGCCATCCGTCTGGGGGGTCGAGCTCCTACAATGAGCAGTTCTTC. It codes for CASSHPSGGSSSYNEQFF.

This clone came up a few times. The V and J genes are TRBV19 and TRBJ2-2; the D gene is possibly TRBD1 (5 bases). V lost 10 bases, J lost 4 bases, and 19 bases lay in between. The CDR3 spans 15 residues. The germline CDR1 and CDR2 sequences are LNHDA and SQIVND (reference sequence). CDR3 sequence: CATSNSGHSTGELFF. The CDR3 DNA sequence: TGTGCCACCTCGAATAGTGGACACTCCACCGGGGAGCTGTTTTTT.

The chain employs TRBV5-4 and TRBJ2-3; 11 nucleotides agree with TRBD1. V gave up 10 bases and J gave up 3 bases; unmatched junction bases: 13. This CDR3 contains 16 residues. Per the germline V gene, CDR1 is SGHNT and CDR2 is YYREEE (reference sequence). In DNA form, the CDR3 reads TGTGCCGGGAGTACTAAGGACAGGGGGCCAACAGATACGCAGTATTTT. Translated: CAGSTKDRGPTDTQYF.

The chain's CDR3 is CASSMTGTGNEKLFF. In DNA, the CDR3 is TGTGCCAGTAGTATGACCGGGACAGGGAATGAAAAACTGTTTTTT. The chain employs TRBV19 and TRBJ1-4; 9 positions match TRBD1. The CDR3 length is 15 residues. Germline V gene lookup returns CDR1 LNHDA and CDR2 SQIVND (reference sequence). With V trimmed by 3 bases and J by 5 bases, 4 bases remained unmatched.

This chain uses TRBV4-2 with TRBJ2-1; TRBD1 agrees at 8 bases. V lost 4 bases to trimming and J lost 0 bases; unmatched junction nucleotides: 5. Germline V CDR1 and CDR2: LGHNA, YNFKEQ. The length of the CDR3 is 16 residues. The CDR3 sequence: CASSRADRDSYNEQFF. CDR3 in DNA: TGTGCCAGCAGCCGAGCGGACAGGGACTCCTACAATGAGCAGTTCTTC.

The genes are TRBV6-5 and TRBJ1-4; D is uncertain. Between the trimmed V and J ends, which lost 2 bases and 5 bases, there was a span of 12 bases. The length of the CDR3 is 15 residues. The germline V gene encodes CDR1 MNHEY and CDR2 SVGAGI. The CDR3 loop reads CASSYRGQENEKLFF. Written as DNA, the CDR3 is TGTGCCAGCAGTTACCGGGGTCAGGAAAATGAAAAACTGTTTTTT.

The CDR3: CASSATSPDTQYF. The CDR3, as DNA: TGTGCCAGCAGCGCTACCTCGCCAGATACGCAGTATTTT. V and J are TRBV5-4 and TRBJ2-3; D call uncertain. The CDR3 spans 13 residues. Germline CDR1 SGHNT, CDR2 YYREEE (reference sequence). The V gene lost 4 bases and the J gene lost 4 bases, with 10 bases spanning the gap.

For this clone: A read error may produce the germline difference seen at one junction end. The chain carries TRBV2 and TRBJ1-3; D unresolved. Germline V lookup: CDR1 SNHLY, CDR2 FYNNEI. The CDR3 extends over 11 amino acids. The DNA of the CDR3 is TGTGCCAGCAGCCTCCAAAGCGGCTCCAATTTT. Protein product: CASSLQSGSNF.

The V and J genes are TRBV3-1 (or the pseudogene TRBV3-2) and TRBJ2-5; D remains unclear. The CDR3 is 14 residues long. The V end was cut by 5 bases, the J end by 1 base, with 11 bases between. CDR1 and CDR2 from the germline V gene are LGHDT and YNNKEL (reference sequence). CDR3 DNA: TGTGCCAGCAGCTTCCTCGGCGGCCAAGAGACCCAGTACTTC. It translates to CASSFLGGQETQYF.

The V call is TRBV5-1, the J call TRBJ2-3, with TRBD1 identical over 8 bases. This CDR3 comprises 15 residues. After removal of 2 bases from V and 4 bases from J, the junction contained 6 bases not matched to a gene. From germline, CDR1 is SGHRS and CDR2 YFSETQ. The CDR3 DNA sequence: TGCGCCAGCAGCTTACCGGGACAGGCTTCAGATACGCAGTATTTT. This encodes CASSLPGQASDTQYF.

This clone was recorded at least ten times. V usage is TRBV3-1 (or the pseudogene TRBV3-2) and J usage is TRBJ2-7; 7 bases map to TRBD2. CDR3 length equals 19 residues. The ends lost 4 bases at V and 1 base at J; junction bases unmatched: 19. The germline CDR1 and CDR2 sequences are LGHDT and YNNKEL (reference sequence). CDR3 sequence: CASSPPVQWGGRGSYEQYF. Written as DNA, the CDR3 is TGTGCCAGCAGCCCCCCGGTGCAGTGGGGGGGGAGGGGATCCTACGAGCAGTACTTC.

This chain links TRBV2 with TRBJ1-5; the D is unclear. V lost 3 bases to trimming and J lost 5 bases, with 11 bases between them. This CDR3 spans 14 amino acids. Looked up from germline, CDR1 is SNHLY and CDR2 is FYNNEI. The CDR3 sequence: CASSELTSYQPQHF. The CDR3 DNA reads TGTGCCAGCAGTGAGTTGACTAGTTATCAGCCCCAGCATTTT. The complete variable domain, with remaining parts taken from reference TRBV2 and TRBJ1-5, reads EPEVTQTPSHQVTQMGQEVILRCVPISNHLYFYWYRQILGQKVEFLVSFYNNEISEKSEIFDDQFSVERPDGSNFTLKIRSTKLEDSAMYFCASSELTSYQPQHFGDGTRLSIL.

The sample holds one count of this clone. The chain combines TRBV4-3 with TRBJ1-6; D unclear. V was clipped by 0 bases and J by 7 bases, with 7 bases between them. The CDR3 runs 14 residues. Per the germline V gene, CDR1 is LGHNA and CDR2 is YSLEER. CDR3 residues: CASSQDTGNSPLHF. The CDR3 DNA reads as TGCGCCAGCAGCCAAGATACGGGAAATTCACCCCTCCACTTT.

The chain links TRBV29-1 to TRBJ1-1, with D tentatively TRBD1 (5 bases). V lost 6 bases to trimming and J lost 11 bases, with 19 bases between them. CDR3 length equals 12 residues. Germline CDR1 reads SQVTM; CDR2 reads ANQGSEA. CDR3 amino acids: CSVARGVGEAFF. DNA for the CDR3: TGCAGCGTAGCGCGGGGTGTAGGGGAGGCTTTCTTT.

The chain has TRBV7-9 and TRBJ2-1; TRBD1 is a possible D gene (6 bases). V was pared by 3 bases and J by 0 bases, with 15 bases between. Looked up from germline, CDR1 is SEHNR and CDR2 is FQNEAQ (reference sequence). The CDR3 loop spans 17 amino acids. CDR3 nucleotide sequence: TGTGCCAGCAGCTTTTCCCTCGGGACAAACTCCTACAATGAGCAGTTCTTC. Residues: CASSFSLGTNSYNEQFF.

The chain joins TRBV10-3 to TRBJ2-7, with a weak D call TRBD1 (6 bases). The CDR3 loop spans 11 amino acids. V lost 8 bases, J lost 3 bases, and 8 bases lay in between. Per the germline V gene, CDR1 is ENHRY and CDR2 is SYGVKD. CDR3 residues: CAIRQDYEQYF. CDR3 nucleotides: TGTGCCATCCGACAGGACTACGAGCAGTACTTC.

This rearrangement joins TRBV5-4 to TRBJ1-2; D is perhaps TRBD1 (5 bases). V lost 0 bases and J lost 5, with 11 bases in between. This CDR3 comprises 14 residues. The germline gives CDR1 SGHNT, CDR2 YYREEE (reference sequence). CDR3 sequence: CASSLEGINYGYTF. CDR3 sequence (DNA): TGTGCCAGCAGCTTGGAGGGGATCAATTATGGCTACACCTTC.

The chain employs TRBV4-1 and TRBJ2-6; TRBD1 matches at 12 bases. The CDR3 contains 21 residues. V shed 3 bases and J 0 bases; nucleotides not matched to a gene: 12. The germline gives CDR1 MGHRA, CDR2 YSYEKL. The CDR3 nucleotides read TGCGCCAGCAGCCACCGGGACAGGGGGCCGGGAGGACTCTCTGGGGCCAACGTCCTGACTTTC. Protein product: CASSHRDRGPGGLSGANVLTF.

V usage is TRBV21-1 and J usage is TRBJ2-1; the table's D call, TRBD2, was not checked against the DNA. TRBV21-1 counts as a pseudogene. The length of the CDR3 is 17 residues. CDR3 nucleotides: TGTGCCAGCAGCACCCAGGGAGGGAGGGGGTTTAAAAATGAGCAGTTCTTC. It specifies CASSTQGGRGFKNEQFF.

This chain links TRBV4-2 with TRBJ2-4; 13 bases agree with TRBD2. The germline V gene encodes CDR1 LGHNA and CDR2 YNFKEQ. The CDR3 is 19 amino acids. Losses at the gene ends were 1 base for V and 9 bases for J; bases not matched to a gene: 15. CDR3 DNA: TGTGCCAGCAGCCAAGCGGCTCCAGAACTAGCGGGGGGGCGGGGCATTCAGTACTTC. Protein product: CASSQAAPELAGGRGIQYF.

This clone was seen ten or more times. The CDR3 loop reads CASSLDARSTGELFF. In DNA form, the CDR3 reads TGCGCCAGCAGCTTGGATGCGCGGAGCACCGGGGAGCTGTTTTTT. The chain couples TRBV5-1 to TRBJ2-2; D unclear. Germline-derived CDR1 and CDR2 are SGHRS and YFSETQ. This CDR3 region has 15 residues. Trimming removed 0 bases from V and 4 bases from J, with 10 bases in between.

This clone has just a few counts. The chain couples TRBV5-1 to TRBJ2-5; no definite D call. This CDR3 has 12 amino acids. In germline, CDR1 is SGHRS, CDR2 YFSETQ. The V and J ends lost 1 base and 5 bases respectively, with 6 bases between them. The DNA for the CDR3 is TGCGCCAGCAGCTTGCCCTCGGAGACCCAGTACTTC. Translation gives CASSLPSETQYF.

This chain uses TRBV11-2 with TRBJ2-5; 16 bases fit TRBD2. CDR3 length: 18 residues. J lost 5 bases, V lost 5 bases, and 11 bases had no gene match. The germline gives CDR1 SGHAT, CDR2 FQNNGV. The CDR3 DNA is TGTGCCAGCAGCCCGACGGGACTAGCGGGGGGGAGGTTGGAGACCCAGTACTTC. This gives the protein CASSPTGLAGGRLETQYF.

The CDR3, as DNA: TGTGCCAGCAGTGATTATCGGGGTACAGATACGCAGTATTTT. It translates to CASSDYRGTDTQYF. The chain joins TRBV2 to TRBJ2-3; D might be TRBD2 (5 bases). The germline V and J ends were trimmed by 3 bases and 3 bases, with 10 bases remaining between them. Germline V gene lookup returns CDR1 SNHLY and CDR2 FYNNEI. CDR3 length equals 14 residues.

This chain connects TRBV10-1 to TRBJ2-7, with TRBD1 as a possible D gene (6 bases). The CDR3 has 14 amino acids. The ends were cut back, 3 bases at V and 2 bases at J, with 11 bases in the middle. Germline CDR1 and CDR2: WNHNN and SYGVQD (reference sequence). CDR3 amino acids: CASSDQGTPYEQYF. CDR3 DNA: TGCGCCAGCAGTGATCAGGGGACCCCCTACGAGCAGTACTTC.

This chain links TRBV19 with TRBJ2-7, with 14 nucleotides matching TRBD2. Unmatched junction bases numbered 2, after V lost 3 bases and J lost 7 bases. This CDR3 region has 14 residues. The germline V gene encodes CDR1 LNHDA and CDR2 SQIVND (reference sequence). The CDR3: CASSIGLAGGEQYF. DNA of the CDR3: TGTGCCAGTAGTATCGGACTAGCGGGGGGTGAGCAGTACTTC. Full variable domain (remainder filled in from reference TRBV19 and TRBJ2-7): DGGITQSPKYLFRKEGQNVTLSCEQNLNHDAMYWYRQDPGQGLRLIYYSQIVNDFQKGDIAEGYSVSREKKESFPLTVTSAQKNPTAFYLCASSIGLAGGEQYFGPGTRLTVT.

CDR3 in DNA: TGTGCCAGCAGCCCCAGACGACAGACAGACAATGAGCAGTTCTTC. Its protein is CASSPRRQTDNEQFF. J is TRBJ2-1 and V is TRBV5-4, with D maybe TRBD1 (5 bases). CDR1 and CDR2 (germline): SGHNT, YYREEE (reference sequence). The CDR3 covers 15 residues. With 4 bases removed from V and 5 bases from J, the gap between germline ends came to 16 bases.